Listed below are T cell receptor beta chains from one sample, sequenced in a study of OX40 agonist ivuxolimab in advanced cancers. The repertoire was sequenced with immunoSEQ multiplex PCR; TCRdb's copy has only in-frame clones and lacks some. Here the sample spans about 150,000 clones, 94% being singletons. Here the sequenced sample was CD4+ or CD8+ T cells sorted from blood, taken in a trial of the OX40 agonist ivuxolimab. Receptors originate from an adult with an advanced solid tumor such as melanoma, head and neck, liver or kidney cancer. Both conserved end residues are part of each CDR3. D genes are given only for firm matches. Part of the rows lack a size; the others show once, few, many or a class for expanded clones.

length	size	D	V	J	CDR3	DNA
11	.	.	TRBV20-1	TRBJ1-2	CSATRDYGYTF	TGCAGTGCGACCCGAGACTATGGCTACACCTTC
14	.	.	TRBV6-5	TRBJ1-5	CASRRPDPNQPQHF	TGTGCCAGCAGACGCCCAGATCCCAATCAGCCCCAGCATTTT
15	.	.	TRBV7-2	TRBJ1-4	CASSQTGSTNEKLFF	TGTGCCAGCAGCCAGACAGGTTCAACTAATGAAAAACTGTTTTTT
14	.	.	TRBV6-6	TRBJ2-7	CASSYRQGRYEQYF	TGTGCCAGCAGTTACCGGCAGGGGAGATACGAGCAGTACTTC
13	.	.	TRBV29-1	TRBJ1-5	CSAGPGLGQPQHF	TGCAGCGCTGGCCCGGGTCTGGGACAGCCCCAGCATTTT
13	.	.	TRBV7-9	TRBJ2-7	CASSPSMGPIAHF	TGTGCCAGCAGCCCATCGATGGGCCCAATCGCGCACTTC
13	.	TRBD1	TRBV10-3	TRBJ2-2	CAIRSGGTGELFF	TGTGCCATCAGGTCAGGGGGCACCGGGGAGCTGTTTTTT
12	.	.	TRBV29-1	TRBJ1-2	CSVAAGGYGYTF	TGCAGCGTTGCCGCAGGAGGATATGGCTACACCTTC
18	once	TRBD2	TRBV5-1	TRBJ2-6	CASSTGLASFSGANVLTF	TGCGCCAGCAGCACCGGACTAGCATCTTTCTCTGGGGCCAACGTCCTGACTTTC
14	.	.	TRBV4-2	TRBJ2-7	CASSQDQEDYEQYF	TGTGCCAGCAGCCAAGATCAGGAAGACTACGAGCAGTACTTC
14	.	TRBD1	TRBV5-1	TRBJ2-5	CASSPGQGGETQYF	TGCGCCAGCAGCCCGGGACAGGGCGGCGAGACCCAGTACTTC
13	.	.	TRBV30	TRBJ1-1	CAWRDQGWTEAFF	TGTGCCTGGAGAGACCAGGGGTGGACTGAAGCTTTCTTT
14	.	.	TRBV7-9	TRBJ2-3	CASSLAQGGDTQYF	TGTGCCAGCAGCTTAGCCCAGGGTGGGGATACGCAGTATTTT
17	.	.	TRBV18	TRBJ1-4	CASSLTGPGSTNEKLFF	TGTGCCAGCTCACTTACAGGGCCGGGGTCAACTAATGAAAAACTGTTTTTT
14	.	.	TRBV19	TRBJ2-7	CASSRGTALYEQYF	TGTGCCAGTAGTAGGGGGACGGCCCTCTACGAGCAGTACTTC
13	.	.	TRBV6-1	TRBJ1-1	CASSDNTNTEAFF	TGTGCCAGCAGTGATAACACCAACACTGAAGCTTTCTTT
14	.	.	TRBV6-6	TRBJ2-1	CASLRGPAYNEQFF	TGTGCCAGCCTGCGGGGCCCTGCCTACAATGAGCAGTTCTTC
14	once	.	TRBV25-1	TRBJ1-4	CASSEWGQGGKLFF	TGTGCCAGCAGTGAATGGGGGCAAGGCGGAAAACTGTTTTTT
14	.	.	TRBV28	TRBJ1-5	CASSPWTVNQPQHF	TGTGCCAGCAGTCCTTGGACGGTCAATCAGCCCCAGCATTTT
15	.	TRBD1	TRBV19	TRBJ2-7	CASRLGGQGSYEQYF	TGTGCCAGCAGACTAGGGGGACAGGGGTCCTACGAGCAGTACTTC
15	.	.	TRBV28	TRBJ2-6	CASSFWGSGANVLTF	TGTGCCAGCAGTTTTTGGGGATCTGGGGCCAACGTCCTGACTTTC
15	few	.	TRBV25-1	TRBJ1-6	CASSEAGKGNSPLHF	TGTGCCAGCAGTGAAGCAGGAAAGGGGAATTCACCCCTCCACTTT
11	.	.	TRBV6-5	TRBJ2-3	CASKVTDTQYF	TGTGCCAGCAAGGTCACAGATACGCAGTATTTT
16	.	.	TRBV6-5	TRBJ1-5	CASSYSYAYSNQPQHF	TGTGCCAGCAGTTACTCGTACGCCTATAGCAATCAGCCCCAGCATTTT
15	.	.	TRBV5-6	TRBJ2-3	CASSLSVHGTDTQYF	TGTGCCAGCAGCTTGAGTGTCCACGGGACAGATACGCAGTATTTT
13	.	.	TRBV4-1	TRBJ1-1	CASSRILNTEAFF	TGCGCCAGCAGCCGGATTTTGAACACTGAAGCTTTCTTT
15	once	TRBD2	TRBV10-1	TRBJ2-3	CASSPGGGVTDTQYF	TGCGCCAGCAGTCCGGGCGGGGGGGTCACAGATACGCAGTATTTT
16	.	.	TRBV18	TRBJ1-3	CASSPGTGDSGNTIYF	TGTGCCAGCTCACCCGGGACCGGAGACTCTGGAAACACCATATATTTT
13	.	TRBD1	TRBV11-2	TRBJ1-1	CASSLQQGVEAFF	TGTGCCAGCAGCTTACAACAGGGGGTCGAAGCTTTCTTT
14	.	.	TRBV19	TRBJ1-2	CASSIRTEVYGYTF	TGTGCCAGTAGTATACGGACAGAAGTCTATGGCTACACCTTC
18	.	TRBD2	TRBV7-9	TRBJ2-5	CASSYPGTSGGLQETQYF	TGTGCCAGCAGTTACCCCGGGACTAGCGGGGGGTTGCAAGAGACCCAGTACTTC
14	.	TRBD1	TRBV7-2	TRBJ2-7	CASSFPTGTYEQYF	TGTGCCAGCAGCTTCCCGACAGGGACCTACGAGCAGTACTTC